This TCR beta chain was identified during a study of T cell responses to AZD1222 COVID-19 vaccine. Assay used: immunoSEQ multiplex PCR; TCRdb lists only in-frame clones, some missing. The sample holds approximately 110,000 clones, roughly 85% seen once. Losses at the gene ends were 4 bases for V and 2 bases for J; bases not matched to a gene: 4. The CDR3 contains 15 residues. Germline CDR1 reads LNHDA; CDR2 reads SQIVND (reference sequence). The genes are TRBV19 and TRBJ2-7; 11 nucleotides match TRBD1. The source was peripheral blood, collected 28 days after the second AZD1222 dose. This receptor was taken from an adult who received the AZD1222 COVID-19 vaccine. The CDR3 DNA is TGTGCCAGTAGTAAGGGGACAGGGGGTCCCTACGAGCAGTACTTC. This sequence encodes CASSKGTGGPYEQYF.